These 24 T cell receptor beta chains were sequenced from one sample in a study of CD8 T cells in Susac syndrome. RNA in amounts of about 0.5 to 1 ug was reverse transcribed with random hexamers. From the immunoSEQ multiplex PCR reads, TCRdb called clonotypes with MiXCR, one entry per CDR3 protein. The sample shows approximately 170,000 distinct CDR3 sequences, about 90% of them seen only once. Sequencing used CD4+ T cells from PBMCs. The origin of the receptors is a human donor in good health.

The chain couples TRBV10-1 to TRBJ2-5; maybe TRBD2 (7 bases). V dropped 7 bases and J dropped 1 base, with 10 bases sitting between them. This CDR3 region has 13 residues. CDR1 WNHNN and CDR2 SYGVQD come from the germline V gene (reference sequence). The CDR3 region is CASKRDIQETQYF. The CDR3 DNA is TGCGCCAGCAAGCGGGACATCCAAGAGACCCAGTACTTC.

This chain links TRBV20-1 with TRBJ2-3, with TRBD2 matching over 10 bases. The junction had 8 bases not matched to a gene; V was cut back by 7 bases and J by 1 base. This CDR3 is 15 amino acids long. Germline CDR1 and CDR2: DFQATT and SNEGSKA (reference sequence). Written as DNA, the CDR3 is TGCAGTGGCAATGGTCTAGCGGGGGGCACAGATACGCAGTATTTT. This gives the protein CSGNGLAGGTDTQYF.

This clonotype was counted once. The rearrangement joins TRBV5-1 to TRBJ1-6, with TRBD1 matching over 10 bases. Trimming removed 5 bases from V and 7 bases from J; junction bases left unmatched: 9. The germline CDR1 and CDR2 sequences are SGHRS and YFSETQ. This CDR3 comprises 16 residues. The CDR3 here is CASSSTGGATNSPLHF. Written as DNA, the CDR3 is TGCGCCAGCAGTTCGACAGGGGGCGCGACGAATTCACCCCTCCACTTT.

The V and J genes are TRBV28 and TRBJ2-2; possible D gene TRBD2, 6 bases. The CDR3 spans 17 residues. Deletions cut 3 bases from V and 6 bases from J, with 20 bases between. The germline gives CDR1 MDHEN, CDR2 SYDVKM. The CDR3, as DNA: TGTGCCAGCAGTTTCGTTAGGGAACTAGCTGTCCCCGGGGAGCTGTTTTTT. Translation: CASSFVRELAVPGELFF.

The chain employs TRBV7-6 and TRBJ2-7; 10 bases line up with TRBD1. After removal of 5 bases from V and 6 bases from J, the junction contained 13 bases not matched to a gene. Germline V lookup: CDR1 SGHVS, CDR2 FNYEAQ. This CDR3 is built from 16 residues. The CDR3 coding sequence is TGTGCCAGCAGCCTTTTTGGGACAGGGGCTGCTGGCGAGCAGTACTTC. Translated, it gives CASSLFGTGAAGEQYF.

The chain employs TRBV19 and TRBJ2-3; D may be TRBD1 (6 bases). V lost 7 bases and J 5 bases, leaving 13 bases between the germline ends. Germline lookup yields CDR1 LNHDA and CDR2 SQIVND (reference sequence). This CDR3 region has 13 residues. The CDR3 region is CASTRGLLDTQYF. In nucleotides, the CDR3 is TGTGCCAGTACCAGGGGCCTCCTAGATACGCAGTATTTT.

This chain links TRBV7-9 with TRBJ2-5, with 15 nucleotides matching TRBD2. In germline, CDR1 is SEHNR, CDR2 FQNEAQ (reference sequence). This CDR3 region has 15 residues. The V and J ends lost 5 bases and 8 bases, in that order; junction bases with no gene match: 6. In DNA form, the CDR3 reads TGTGCCAGCAGCCTTGGGACTAGCGGGAGGAGAACCCAGTACTTC. This translates into CASSLGTSGRRTQYF. Filled out from reference TRBV7-9 and TRBJ2-5, the complete variable domain reads DTGVSQNPRHKITKRGQNVTFRCDPISEHNRLYWYRQTLGQGPEFLTYFQNEAQLEKSRLLSDRFSAERPKGSFSTLEIQRTEQGDSAMYLCASSLGTSGRRTQYFGPGTRLLVL.

The chain recombines TRBV5-1 with TRBJ2-2, with D tentatively TRBD2 (6 bases). V was clipped by 0 bases and J by 2 bases, with 14 bases between them. Germline V gene lookup returns CDR1 SGHRS and CDR2 YFSETQ. The CDR3 has 17 amino acids. The CDR3, as DNA: TGCGCCAGCAGCTTGGGACTCGGGGGATCAAACACCGGGGAGCTGTTTTTT. Encoded protein: CASSLGLGGSNTGELFF. Supplemented by reference TRBV5-1 and TRBJ2-2, the full variable domain reads KAGVTQTPRYLIKTRGQQVTLSCSPISGHRSVSWYQQTPGQGLQFLFEYFSETQRNKGNFPGRFSGRQFSNSRSEMNVSTLELGDSALYLCASSLGLGGSNTGELFFGEGSRLTVL.

The rearrangement links TRBV5-1 to TRBJ2-6; D unresolved. V was cut by 3 bases and J by 4 bases, with 8 bases left in between. The CDR3 extends over 14 amino acids. The germline gives CDR1 SGHRS, CDR2 YFSETQ. This CDR3 is CASSYTVGANVLTF. The DNA for the CDR3 is TGCGCCAGCAGCTACACGGTGGGGGCCAACGTCCTGACTTTC.

The chain joins TRBV7-9 to TRBJ2-7; a weak D match, TRBD2 (5 bases). The germline V gene has CDR1 SEHNR and CDR2 FQNEAQ (reference sequence). The CDR3 length is 11 residues. V was trimmed by 11 bases and J by 7 bases, leaving 15 bases between them. The CDR3 here is CASGISGEQYF. Written as DNA, the CDR3 is TGTGCCTCCGGGATCTCGGGGGAGCAGTACTTC.

The rearrangement uses TRBV24-1 and TRBJ2-7; D is ambiguous. Germline CDR1 is KGHDR and CDR2 is SFDVKD. The CDR3 is 14 amino acids. Trimming left V 4 bases short and J 9 bases short, with 18 bases between. In nucleotides, the CDR3 is TGTGCCACCAGTGACTCGGACCTCCCGACACGGCAGTACTTC. It codes for CATSDSDLPTRQYF.

This clonotype was detected once. V gene TRBV3-1 combines with J gene TRBJ1-5, with a possible D match to TRBD1 (5 bases). CDR3 size: 17 residues. V was cut by 0 bases and J by 2 bases, with 14 bases left in between. Germline lookup yields CDR1 LGHDT and CDR2 YNNKEL (reference sequence). CDR3: CASSQDLGLGGNQPQHF. CDR3 bases: TGTGCCAGCAGCCAAGATCTGGGGCTTGGGGGCAATCAGCCCCAGCATTTT.

The gene calls are TRBV24-1 and TRBJ2-3; D is ambiguous. The CDR3 loop spans 14 amino acids. V was trimmed by 2 bases and J by 0 bases, leaving 5 bases between them. Germline V gene sequence: CDR1 KGHDR, CDR2 SFDVKD. CDR3 coding DNA: TGTGCCACCAGTGATTCGGACAGCACAGATACGCAGTATTTT. Its protein product is CATSDSDSTDTQYF.

The V gene is TRBV7-3, the J gene TRBJ2-2; unclear D gene. The CDR3 contains 13 residues. V was cut by 3 bases and J by 5 bases, with 7 bases left in between. CDR1 is SGHTA and CDR2 is FQGTGA in the germline V gene. The CDR3 DNA sequence: TGTGCCAGCAGCTTTAGCTGGACCGGGGAGCTGTTTTTT. Translating it yields CASSFSWTGELFF.

The chain carries TRBV5-1 and TRBJ1-1; TRBD1 matches at 7 bases. This CDR3 region has 15 residues. Looked up from germline, CDR1 is SGHRS and CDR2 is YFSETQ. V lost 4 bases and J lost 5; bases outside the gene matches: 11. Written as DNA, the CDR3 is TGCGCCAGCAGCAGACAGGGAGGGGAATGGACTGAAGCTTTCTTT. Its translation is CASSRQGGEWTEAFF. Based on the CDR3 plus reference TRBV5-1 and TRBJ1-1, the full variable domain is KAGVTQTPRYLIKTRGQQVTLSCSPISGHRSVSWYQQTPGQGLQFLFEYFSETQRNKGNFPGRFSGRQFSNSRSEMNVSTLELGDSALYLCASSRQGGEWTEAFFGQGTRLTVV.

V usage is TRBV5-1 and J usage is TRBJ2-2, with 11 bases that match TRBD2. The CDR3 spans 17 residues. In germline, CDR1 is SGHRS, CDR2 YFSETQ. The junction had 11 bases not matched to a gene; V was cut back by 4 bases and J by 6 bases. The CDR3 here is CASSPMTSGIYSGELFF. In DNA, the CDR3 is TGCGCCAGCAGCCCGATGACTAGCGGGATATATTCCGGGGAGCTGTTTTTT.

The V and J genes are TRBV11-2 and TRBJ1-2; maybe TRBD1 (5 bases). The V gene lost 3 bases and the J gene lost 2 bases, with 16 bases spanning the gap. CDR3 length: 16 amino acids. Germline V gives CDR1 SGHAT, CDR2 FQNNGV. Written as DNA, the CDR3 is TGTGCCAGCAGCTTCCTGGGGGGAACCCCCAACTATGGCTACACCTTC. The encoded protein is CASSFLGGTPNYGYTF.

The chain uses TRBV6-5 and TRBJ2-5; 10 bases agree with TRBD2. Per the germline V gene, CDR1 is MNHEY and CDR2 is SVGAGI. The length of the CDR3 is 15 residues. With 2 bases clipped from V and 6 bases from J, the junction kept 6 bases outside the gene matches. CDR3 coding DNA: TGTGCCAGCAGTTACCTAGCGGGGGAAGGACAGACCCAGTACTTC. Its protein product is CASSYLAGEGQTQYF.

The V gene is TRBV7-2, the J gene TRBJ2-7; 7 positions agree with TRBD2. Germline V gene lookup returns CDR1 SGHTA and CDR2 FQGNSA. Trimming at V came to 0 bases and at J to 0 bases, leaving 2 bases not matched to a gene. This CDR3 spans 15 amino acids. CDR3 sequence reads: CASSLAAGPSYEQYF. CDR3 bases: TGTGCCAGCAGCTTAGCAGCGGGACCCTCCTACGAGCAGTACTTC.

In its sample, this clonotype was seen a few times. This chain joins TRBV18 and TRBJ2-7; D not resolved. V gave up 2 bases and J gave up 4 bases, with 6 bases separating them. CDR3 length equals 12 residues. Germline CDR1 KGHSH, CDR2 LQKENI. The CDR3 DNA follows: TGTGCCAGCTCACCAGGGTCGTACGAGCAGTACTTC. Translating gives CASSPGSYEQYF.

V and J are TRBV3-1 and TRBJ1-1; maybe TRBD1 (6 bases). With 0 bases removed from V and 11 bases from J, the gap between germline ends came to 13 bases. This CDR3 is 13 amino acids long. The V gene's germline CDR1 is LGHDT and CDR2 YNNKEL (reference sequence). The CDR3 protein is CASSQEVERGAFF. CDR3 DNA sequence: TGTGCCAGCAGCCAAGAGGTTGAGAGGGGGGCTTTCTTT.

This clonotype was counted only a few times. The V call is TRBV3-1, the J call TRBJ2-3; no clear D. From germline, CDR1 is LGHDT and CDR2 YNNKEL (reference sequence). The V end lost 0 bases, the J end lost 4 bases, and 5 bases lay between the germline ends. The CDR3 is 13 residues long. Here the CDR3 DNA reads TGTGCCAGCAGCCAAGAGGGTGCAGATACGCAGTATTTT. Protein: CASSQEGADTQYF.

The chain has TRBV19 and TRBJ2-7, with D perhaps matching TRBD1 (6 bases). The germline CDR1 and CDR2 sequences are LNHDA and SQIVND (reference sequence). CDR3 length: 13 residues. V was pared by 9 bases and J by 4 bases, with 16 bases between. CDR3 DNA sequence: TGTGCCAGCTCGGACAGCCGTTTTTACGAGCAGTACTTC. This gives the protein CASSDSRFYEQYF.

This sequence joins TRBV18 and TRBJ2-5; the D gene could be TRBD1 or TRBD2 (5 bases each). The CDR3 is 14 amino acids. V was shortened by 2 bases and J by 5 bases, with 12 bases between the two germline ends. The germline V gene encodes CDR1 KGHSH and CDR2 LQKENI. DNA for the CDR3: TGTGCCAGCTCACCAGGGACCACGAGCGAGACCCAGTACTTC. Its protein is CASSPGTTSETQYF.